A single sample gave rise to the 22 T cell receptor beta chains below, sequenced in a study of PD-L1 blockade in urothelial cancer. The repertoire was sequenced with immunoSEQ multiplex PCR; TCRdb's copy has only in-frame clones and lacks some. Among about 82,000 clones, around 90% were seen once, and the ten largest hold around 5%. Sequencing used PBMCs, obtained around atezolizumab (anti-PD-L1) treatment. These receptor sequences come from a woman aged 70-85 years with urothelial cancer.

The chain has TRBV5-1 and TRBJ2-1; 8 bases agree with TRBD1. The trim removed 0 bases at V and 3 bases at J, leaving 8 bases unmatched. CDR3 size: 17 residues. The V gene's germline CDR1 is SGHRS and CDR2 YFSETQ. The CDR3 DNA is TGCGCCAGCAGCTTGGCCTGGGGGACAGGAGTCTACAATGAGCAGTTCTTC. Amino acids: CASSLAWGTGVYNEQFF.

This clone was detected once. V usage is TRBV7-3 and J usage is TRBJ2-3; tentatively, D is TRBD2 (6 bases). Looked up from germline, CDR1 is SGHTA and CDR2 is FQGTGA. The CDR3 consists of 15 residues. V was pared by 4 bases and J by 4 bases, with 15 bases between. The CDR3 nucleotides are TGTGCCAGCAGCTCCGGACTACAATCCTCAGATACGCAGTATTTT. It specifies CASSSGLQSSDTQYF.

Only one count was recorded for this clone. The rearrangement uses TRBV5-1 and TRBJ2-5; the match to TRBD2 covers 10 bases. The CDR3 loop spans 17 amino acids. CDR1 and CDR2 (germline): SGHRS, YFSETQ. Unmatched junction bases numbered 13, after V lost 4 bases and J lost 4 bases. CDR3 DNA sequence: TGCGCCAGCAGCCTAGGCCAAGCGGGAGGGCCGAGAGAGACCCAGTACTTC. Translation: CASSLGQAGGPRETQYF.

CDR3 amino acids: CASRLQGSFTEAFF. Here the CDR3 DNA reads TGTGCCAGCAGGTTACAGGGATCTTTCACTGAAGCTTTCTTT. The chain uses TRBV11-2 and TRBJ1-1, with D possibly being TRBD1 (6 bases). V was cut by 6 bases and J by 4 bases, with 15 bases left in between. The germline V gene encodes CDR1 SGHAT and CDR2 FQNNGV. This CDR3 has 14 amino acids.

The chain carries TRBV5-4 and TRBJ2-3; 9 bases are shared with TRBD1. The junction had 7 bases not matched to a gene; V was cut back by 0 bases and J by 2 bases. CDR1 and CDR2 (germline): SGHNT, YYREEE (reference sequence). This CDR3 contains 17 residues. The CDR3 protein is CASSLAPGQGVTDTQYF. The CDR3 DNA is TGTGCCAGCAGCTTGGCCCCGGGACAGGGAGTCACAGATACGCAGTATTTT.

The genes are TRBV11-2 and TRBJ2-7, with D tentatively TRBD2 (6 bases). Germline CDR1 reads SGHAT; CDR2 reads FQNNGV. The CDR3 consists of 15 residues. V dropped 0 bases and J dropped 6 bases, with 15 bases sitting between them. In DNA, the CDR3 is TGTGCCAGCAGCTTAGATCAAGTTAGCGGTGGCGAGCAGTACTTC. Translated: CASSLDQVSGGEQYF.

J is TRBJ2-1 and V is TRBV5-1, with a tentative D call TRBD2 (5 bases). This CDR3 contains 16 residues. V was pared by 4 bases and J by 0 bases, with 14 bases between. CDR1 SGHRS and CDR2 YFSETQ come from the germline V gene. CDR3 residues: CASSLPSGSSYNEQFF. The CDR3 bases are TGCGCCAGCAGCCTGCCCAGCGGTAGCTCCTACAATGAGCAGTTCTTC.

This clone was seen a handful of times. This sequence joins TRBV27 and TRBJ2-5; TRBD1 matches 8 bases. Germline assignment: CDR1 MNHEY and CDR2 SMNVEV (reference sequence). Germline trimming cut 10 bases from V and 6 bases from J; bases unmatched to any gene: 13. CDR3 length equals 14 residues. The chain's CDR3 is CATNQTGGVKTQYF. CDR3 sequence (DNA): TGTGCCACCAACCAAACAGGGGGAGTAAAGACCCAGTACTTC.

Worth noting for this clone: No DNA is shown, since the ends of the CDR3 on it are uncertain; the CDR3 is the one TCRdb lists. The chain recombines TRBV28 with TRBJ1-1; the table assigns TRBD1, which was not confirmed against the DNA. The CDR3 sequence runs 15 residues, both termini included. Germline loops: CDR1 MDHEN, CDR2 SYDVKM. The CDR3 loop is CASSFGPGGITEAFF.

The CDR3 DNA sequence: TGTGCCAGCAGCCCACCCGGGACACCTGGAAACACCATATATTTT. This encodes CASSPPGTPGNTIYF. The chain uses TRBV7-9 and TRBJ1-3; tentative D call: TRBD1 (6 bases). The germline V gene encodes CDR1 SEHNR and CDR2 FQNEAQ (reference sequence). This CDR3 has 15 residues. V lost 5 bases and J 2 bases, leaving 13 bases between the germline ends.

The rearrangement links TRBV23-1 to TRBJ2-4, with no clear D. TRBV23-1 is recorded as an ORF, its role being uncertain. Trimming removed 8 bases at V and 0 bases at J, with 11 bases between. The CDR3 has 14 amino acids. The CDR3 DNA follows: TGCGCCAGCCCACTTAGTTTAGCCAAAAACATTCAGTACTTC. Translating gives CASPLSLAKNIQYF.

CDR3 DNA sequence: TGTGCCAGCAGAGGCCCGGGGGGGTCGCTCGCAGATACGCAGTATTTT. The encoded protein is CASRGPGGSLADTQYF. The chain links TRBV28 to TRBJ2-3, with 8 bases fitting TRBD2. The germline V gene has CDR1 MDHEN and CDR2 SYDVKM. The V and J ends lost 6 bases and 4 bases, in that order; junction bases with no gene match: 12. The length of the CDR3 is 16 residues.

The chain couples TRBV10-2 to TRBJ2-7, with 11 bases that match TRBD2. From germline, CDR1 is WSHSY and CDR2 SAAADI. This CDR3 comprises 19 residues. V trimming: 6 bases; J trimming: 0 bases; junction bases outside the gene matches: 16. The CDR3 loop reads CASRAEASGGISSSYEQYF. CDR3 nucleotide sequence: TGCGCCAGCAGGGCCGAGGCTAGCGGGGGGATTAGTAGCTCCTACGAGCAGTACTTC.

This rearrangement joins TRBV6-5 to TRBJ1-3; the D is unclear. The CDR3 totals 14 residues. Germline values: CDR1 MNHEY, CDR2 SVGAGI. Trimming stripped 7 bases from V and 4 bases from J, with 14 bases between. CDR3 bases: TGTGCCAGCATCCCCTCCGGGAAAGGAAACACCATATATTTT. Amino acid sequence: CASIPSGKGNTIYF.

The V call is TRBV27, the J call TRBJ1-2; no clear D. Looked up from germline, CDR1 is MNHEY and CDR2 is SMNVEV (reference sequence). V was shortened by 0 bases and J by 8 bases, with 13 bases between the two germline ends. The CDR3 loop spans 14 amino acids. The CDR3 nucleotides read TGTGCCAGCAGTTTATCGGGAGGGTTCGACGGCTACACCTTC. Encoded protein: CASSLSGGFDGYTF.

The chain combines TRBV15 with TRBJ2-7; 7 bases are shared with TRBD1. Germline V gene sequence: CDR1 LNHNV, CDR2 YYDKDF (reference sequence). The CDR3 contains 15 residues. Trimming took 0 bases from V and 4 from J; bases not matched to a gene: 6. CDR3 sequence: CATSRDRGFGYEQYF. The DNA of the CDR3 is TGTGCCACCAGCAGAGACAGGGGGTTTGGGTACGAGCAGTACTTC. Full variable domain (rest looked up from reference TRBV15 and TRBJ2-7): DAMVIQNPRYQVTQFGKPVTLSCSQTLNHNVMYWYQQKSSQAPKLLFHYYDKDFNNEADTPDNFQSRRPNTSFCFLDIRSPGLGDTAMYLCATSRDRGFGYEQYFGPGTRLTVT.

The chain is built from TRBV5-1 and TRBJ2-1; D is unclear. CDR1 SGHRS and CDR2 YFSETQ come from the germline V gene. The CDR3 contains 13 residues. V lost 1 base, J lost 6 bases, and 8 bases lay in between. This chain's CDR3 is CASSLLAGNEQFF. CDR3 nucleotides: TGCGCCAGCAGCTTGTTGGCTGGCAATGAGCAGTTCTTC.

This CDR3 is CSVDWQGGTEAFF. The CDR3 region has the DNA TGCAGCGTTGATTGGCAGGGAGGCACTGAAGCTTTCTTT. The V gene is TRBV29-1, the J gene TRBJ1-1, with a tentative D call TRBD1 (5 bases). The germline gives CDR1 SQVTM, CDR2 ANQGSEA. This CDR3 contains 13 residues. V shed 3 bases and J shed 4 bases, with 12 bases lying between them. Combining the CDR3 with reference TRBV29-1 and TRBJ1-1 gives the whole variable domain SAVISQKPSRDICQRGTSLTIQCQVDSQVTMMFWYRQQPGQSLTLIATANQGSEATYESGFVIDKFPISRPNLTFSTLTVSNMSPEDSSIYLCSVDWQGGTEAFFGQGTRLTVV.

The chain employs TRBV5-1 and TRBJ2-5, with 16 bases lining up with TRBD2. Germline assignment: CDR1 SGHRS and CDR2 YFSETQ. The CDR3 covers 17 residues. V was clipped by 2 bases and J by 4 bases; unmatched bases: 5. DNA for the CDR3: TGCGCCAGCAGCTTAGGGACTAGCGGGGGGGCCGGAGAGACCCAGTACTTC. Its protein is CASSLGTSGGAGETQYF.

The count of this clone is one. This chain uses TRBV27 with TRBJ2-3, with 9 bases identical to TRBD1. CDR1 is MNHEY and CDR2 is SMNVEV in the germline V gene (reference sequence). CDR3 length: 15 residues. Trimming at V came to 3 bases and at J to 1 base, leaving 2 bases not matched to a gene. CDR3 nucleotide sequence: TGTGCCAGCAGTTTCTGGGACAGGGGCACAGATACGCAGTATTTT. This sequence encodes CASSFWDRGTDTQYF.

The V gene is TRBV10-2, the J gene TRBJ2-1; the D gene is possibly TRBD2 (6 bases). The length of the CDR3 is 14 residues. Germline-derived CDR1 and CDR2 are WSHSY and SAAADI. V lost 1 base to trimming and J lost 8 bases, with 12 bases between them. The CDR3, as DNA: TGCGCCAGCAGTGAGTTGGAGGGGACGGATGAGCAGTTCTTC. Translated: CASSELEGTDEQFF.

This sequence joins TRBV28 and TRBJ1-2; D ambiguous. This CDR3 contains 16 residues. The V gene's germline CDR1 is MDHEN and CDR2 SYDVKM. The V end was cut by 2 bases, the J end by 2 bases, with 15 bases between. CDR3 DNA sequence: TGTGCCAGCAGTTTAGTGGCAGTTCGATCGAACTATGGCTACACCTTC. Translating it yields CASSLVAVRSNYGYTF.